This record looks at one T cell receptor (beta chain) sequence and its context. The CDR3 has 21 residues. Losses at the gene ends were 3 bases for V and 1 base for J; bases not matched to a gene: 14. Germline CDR1 reads MNHEY; CDR2 reads SMNVEV (reference sequence). PCR employed 60 Vbeta and 13 Jbeta primers. TCRdb's copy holds only in-frame clones and misses some; the assay was immunoSEQ multiplex PCR. The sample has almost 200,000 clones, more than 75% seen once. This sample is part of a study of cytomegalovirus exposure and HLA in healthy donors. Donors counted as nominally healthy when sampled, yet unrecorded immune exposures were likely.

The sample comprised PBMCs. J is TRBJ2-5 and V is TRBV27; 16 bases are a match to TRBD2. This TCR was recovered from a male donor in good health and CMV-seropositive. CDR3 in amino acids: CASSFWVPGLAGGAPQETQYF. The CDR3 nucleotides read TGTGCCAGCAGTTTCTGGGTTCCGGGACTAGCGGGGGGGGCCCCCCAAGAGACCCAGTACTTC.